This TCR beta chain is from a study of cytomegalovirus exposure and HLA in healthy donors. Assay: immunoSEQ multiplex PCR; the TCRdb copy retains only in-frame clones and omits some. Of 150,000 to 200,000 clones listed, about 87% are singletons. The CDR3 runs 13 residues. V was trimmed by 2 bases and J by 7 bases, leaving 10 bases between them. Germline CDR1 and CDR2: SGHNT and YYREEE (reference sequence). The sequencing sample was made of PBMCs. The sequence was obtained from a woman between 25 and 40 years old in good health and CMV-seronegative. The rearrangement joins TRBV5-4 to TRBJ2-1; perhaps TRBD2 as D (6 bases). The CDR3: CASSLAGGNEQFF. CDR3 DNA: TGTGCCAGCAGCTTAGCGGGTGGGAATGAGCAGTTCTTC. Based on the CDR3 plus reference TRBV5-4 and TRBJ2-1, the full variable domain is ETGVTQSPTHLIKTRGQQVTLRCSSQSGHNTVSWYQQALGQGPQFIFQYYREEENGRGNFPPRFSGLQFPNYSSELNVNALELDDSALYLCASSLAGGNEQFFGPGTRLTVL.